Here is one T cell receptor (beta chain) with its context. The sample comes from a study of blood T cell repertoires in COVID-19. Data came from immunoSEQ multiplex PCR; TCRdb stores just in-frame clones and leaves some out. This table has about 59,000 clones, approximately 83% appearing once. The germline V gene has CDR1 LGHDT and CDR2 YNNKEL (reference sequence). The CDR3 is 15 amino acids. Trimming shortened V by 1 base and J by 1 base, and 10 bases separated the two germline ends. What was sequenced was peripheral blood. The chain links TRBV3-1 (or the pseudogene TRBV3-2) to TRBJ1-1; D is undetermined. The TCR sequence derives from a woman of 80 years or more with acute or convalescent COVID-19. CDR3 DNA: TGTGCCAGCAGCCAAGCGCTAGGTGGGAACACTGAAGCTTTCTTT. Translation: CASSQALGGNTEAFF.